The 21 T cell receptor beta chains below come from one sample, sequenced in a study of T cells after yellow fever vaccination. TCRdb independently ran MiXCR on the 5' RACE reads; one entry per CDR3 protein. The sample includes 250,000 or so distinct CDR3 sequences, roughly 4% of them seen just once. The sequences come from PBMCs, collected 15 days after the yellow fever booster vaccination. Source of these receptors: a man younger than 35 who received the YFV17D yellow fever vaccine.

This clonotype appeared many times. The genes are TRBV6-5 and TRBJ2-3; D may be TRBD2 (7 bases). This CDR3 is built from 16 residues. Germline assignment: CDR1 MNHEY and CDR2 SVGAGI. With 6 bases removed from V and 5 bases from J, the gap between germline ends came to 21 bases. The CDR3 nucleotides are TGTGCCAGCAGAACGCGGGGGTCAAGGGGGGTAGATACGCAGTATTTT. Protein: CASRTRGSRGVDTQYF.

This clonotype was detected only once. The chain employs TRBV15 and TRBJ2-3, with D perhaps matching TRBD2 (5 bases). In germline, CDR1 is LNHNV, CDR2 YYDKDF (reference sequence). V was trimmed by 1 base and J by 6 bases, leaving 17 bases between them. The CDR3 length is 16 residues. CDR3 in amino acids: CATSRGGGLPADTQYF. The CDR3 coding sequence is TGTGCCACCAGCAGAGGCGGAGGACTCCCGGCGGATACGCAGTATTTT. Supplemented by reference TRBV15 and TRBJ2-3, the full variable domain reads DAMVIQNPRYQVTQFGKPVTLSCSQTLNHNVMYWYQQKSSQAPKLLFHYYDKDFNNEADTPDNFQSRRPNTSFCFLDIRSPGLGDTAMYLCATSRGGGLPADTQYFGPGTRLTVL.

This clonotype was seen many times. The rearrangement joins TRBV5-1 to TRBJ2-5; 8 bases line up with TRBD2. V lost 2 bases and J lost 4; bases outside the gene matches: 7. This CDR3 comprises 15 residues. Germline V CDR1 and CDR2: SGHRS, YFSETQ. In DNA form, the CDR3 reads TGCGCCAGCAGCTTAGGCGGGGGGAGAGGAGAGACCCAGTACTTC. This sequence encodes CASSLGGGRGETQYF. Drawing the rest from reference TRBV5-1 and TRBJ2-5, the complete variable domain is KAGVTQTPRYLIKTRGQQVTLSCSPISGHRSVSWYQQTPGQGLQFLFEYFSETQRNKGNFPGRFSGRQFSNSRSEMNVSTLELGDSALYLCASSLGGGRGETQYFGPGTRLLVL.

This clonotype was observed at least ten times. The chain couples TRBV20-1 to TRBJ2-3; 12 bases line up with TRBD2. Unmatched junction bases numbered 7, after V lost 5 bases and J lost 7 bases. The CDR3 is 14 residues long. Looked up from germline, CDR1 is DFQATT and CDR2 is SNEGSKA (reference sequence). Here the CDR3 reads CSAGSSGGANTQYF. The CDR3 nucleotides read TGCAGTGCTGGATCTAGCGGGGGGGCAAATACGCAGTATTTT.

This clonotype was recorded at least ten times. The CDR3 DNA reads as TGTGCCTGGATAGGTCTGGGGGCTTACAATGAGCAGTTCTTC. It encodes CAWIGLGAYNEQFF. The chain links TRBV30 to TRBJ2-1, with D possibly TRBD1 on 6 matching bases. Germline V gene lookup returns CDR1 GTSNPN and CDR2 SVGIG (reference sequence). CDR3 size: 14 residues. V lost 4 bases and J 4 bases, leaving 14 bases between the germline ends.

This clonotype was observed many times. The chain recombines TRBV20-1 with TRBJ1-3, with TRBD1 as a possible D gene (6 bases). The CDR3 runs to 13 residues. Germline V gene data show CDR1 as DFQATT and CDR2 as SNEGSKA (reference sequence). V shed 6 bases and J shed 4 bases, with 13 bases lying between them. The CDR3 sequence is CSARDTAGNTIYF. Here the CDR3 DNA reads TGCAGTGCCAGGGACACGGCGGGAAACACCATATATTTT.

This clonotype was counted many times. The chain employs TRBV3-1 and TRBJ2-7; 11 bases agree with TRBD1. The CDR3 consists of 16 residues. J was trimmed by 3 bases and V by 0 bases; bases with no gene match: 4. Germline CDR1 is LGHDT and CDR2 is YNNKEL (reference sequence). The CDR3: CASSQDSGTGGYEQYF. The CDR3 DNA sequence: TGTGCCAGCAGCCAAGACTCCGGGACAGGGGGCTACGAGCAGTACTTC.

The sample holds many counts of this clonotype. This CDR3 reads CSAIGGAGDTIYF. The CDR3 DNA reads TGCAGTGCTATTGGGGGCGCGGGAGACACCATATATTTT. V gene TRBV20-1 combines with J gene TRBJ1-3; D is possibly TRBD1 (6 bases). The CDR3 loop spans 13 amino acids. Germline-derived CDR1 and CDR2 are DFQATT and SNEGSKA (reference sequence). V shed 4 bases and J shed 8 bases, with 15 bases lying between them.

This clonotype was counted ten times or more. The V gene is TRBV7-8, the J gene TRBJ2-7; D remains ambiguous. V lost 6 bases and J 1 base, leaving 10 bases between the germline ends. CDR1 and CDR2 (germline): SGHVS, FQNEAQ. The CDR3 length is 13 residues. The CDR3 bases are TGTGCCAGCAGTTTCGGGCAGTCCTACGAGCAGTACGTC. It encodes CASSFGQSYEQYV.

This clonotype has just a few counts. The rearrangement joins TRBV4-2 to TRBJ2-3; 8 positions agree with TRBD2. There are 17 residues in the CDR3. V trimming: 0 bases; J trimming: 2 bases; junction bases outside the gene matches: 7. Germline V gene sequence: CDR1 LGHNA, CDR2 YNFKEQ. This CDR3 is CASSQEHGGGITDTQYF. The CDR3 DNA reads as TGTGCCAGCAGCCAAGAACACGGGGGGGGTATCACAGATACGCAGTATTTT.

In its sample, this clonotype was seen many times. J is TRBJ2-5 and V is TRBV5-1; D uncertain. The V gene's germline CDR1 is SGHRS and CDR2 YFSETQ. The ends were cut back, 3 bases at V and 1 base at J, with 7 bases in the middle. The CDR3 covers 13 residues. The CDR3 reads CASSYSSQETQYF. For the CDR3, the DNA is TGCGCCAGCAGCTATTCGAGCCAAGAGACCCAGTACTTC.

This clonotype was observed many times. The chain is built from TRBV6-2 or TRBV6-3 and TRBJ2-4, with D possibly being TRBD1 or TRBD2 (6 bases each). Trimming took 7 bases from V and 3 from J, leaving 13 bases between them. The CDR3 consists of 14 residues. Looked up from germline, CDR1 is MNHEY and CDR2 is SVGEGT. The CDR3 bases are TGTGCCAGCAAGGAGGGGGGCGACAAAAACATTCAGTACTTC. This sequence encodes CASKEGGDKNIQYF.

There are many counts of this clonotype. This chain joins TRBV5-1 and TRBJ2-2, with TRBD1 as a possible D gene (5 bases). In germline, CDR1 is SGHRS, CDR2 YFSETQ. The CDR3 length is 14 residues. V lost 5 bases and J 2 bases, leaving 10 bases between the germline ends. The CDR3 DNA reads TGCGCCAGCAGGGCAGGGCTTAACACCGGGGAGCTGTTTTTT. Its translation: CASRAGLNTGELFF.

This clonotype was found many times. The CDR3 nucleotides are TGCAGTGCTAGAGATTACCCGGGGTATGAGCAGTTCTTC. Residues: CSARDYPGYEQFF. The chain has TRBV20-1 and TRBJ2-1, with D maybe TRBD2 (5 bases). V lost 0 bases, J lost 8 bases, and 11 bases lay in between. Germline V gene sequence: CDR1 DFQATT, CDR2 SNEGSKA (reference sequence). This CDR3 is built from 13 residues.

There are many counts of this clonotype. The rearrangement uses TRBV24-1 and TRBJ2-2; D gene unclear. V was pared by 0 bases and J by 4 bases, with 8 bases between. The CDR3 sequence is 15 residues long. Germline CDR1 is KGHDR and CDR2 is SFDVKD. CDR3 region: CATSDLVGSTGELFF. Here the CDR3 DNA reads TGTGCCACCAGTGATTTGGTAGGGTCCACCGGGGAGCTGTTTTTT.

This clonotype was observed at least ten times. The chain recombines TRBV5-1 with TRBJ2-3, with D perhaps matching TRBD2 (6 bases). Trimming pared 4 bases from V and 6 bases from J, leaving 18 bases between. The CDR3 runs 15 residues. Germline V gene lookup returns CDR1 SGHRS and CDR2 YFSETQ. For the CDR3, the DNA is TGCGCCAGCAGCAGCCAGGGACTCAGCGCGGATACGCAGTATTTT. Protein product: CASSSQGLSADTQYF.

Ten or more counts support this clonotype. The genes are TRBV5-1 and TRBJ1-2, with a weak D call TRBD1 (5 bases). CDR1 and CDR2 (germline): SGHRS, YFSETQ. The CDR3 totals 14 residues. Trimming cost V 1 base and J 3 bases, with 10 bases left between them. The CDR3 DNA reads TGCGCCAGCAGCTTGACCCAGGGAGACTATGGCTACACCTTC. Translation gives CASSLTQGDYGYTF.

This clonotype was counted a few times. The chain has TRBV9 and TRBJ2-3; a possible D gene is TRBD2 (5 bases). This CDR3 comprises 14 residues. V gave up 0 bases and J gave up 8 bases, with 13 bases separating them. Germline V gene data show CDR1 as SGDLS and CDR2 as YYNGEE. The CDR3 region is CASSVGSEGGTQYF. CDR3 coding DNA: TGTGCCAGCAGCGTAGGGTCCGAGGGTGGTACGCAGTATTTT.

The table lists this clonotype with many counts. The chain recombines TRBV19 with TRBJ1-1; D not certain. CDR3 length equals 13 residues. Germline CDR1 reads LNHDA; CDR2 reads SQIVND (reference sequence). The V and J ends lost 1 base and 0 bases respectively, with 3 bases between them. CDR3 amino acids: CASSIGMNTEAFF. In DNA, the CDR3 is TGTGCCAGTAGTATAGGGATGAACACTGAAGCTTTCTTT.

This clonotype was detected many times. This sequence joins TRBV24-1 and TRBJ1-2, with TRBD1 matching 7 bases. Germline lookup yields CDR1 KGHDR and CDR2 SFDVKD. This CDR3 comprises 17 residues. The V and J ends lost 4 bases and 2 bases, in that order; junction bases with no gene match: 12. In DNA, the CDR3 is TGTGCCACCAGTGACCGCTCTCCGGGACAGCCCAACTATGGCTACACCTTC. Its translation: CATSDRSPGQPNYGYTF.

This clonotype appeared many times. The V gene is TRBV5-5, the J gene TRBJ2-3, with a tentative D call TRBD2 (5 bases). This CDR3 is built from 14 residues. Germline V gene sequence: CDR1 SGHKS, CDR2 YYEKEE (reference sequence). Trimming removed 1 base from V and 4 bases from J, with 10 bases in between. The CDR3 nucleotides are TGTGCCAGCAGCTTGTATCCGGGATCAGATACGCAGTATTTT. Translating gives CASSLYPGSDTQYF.